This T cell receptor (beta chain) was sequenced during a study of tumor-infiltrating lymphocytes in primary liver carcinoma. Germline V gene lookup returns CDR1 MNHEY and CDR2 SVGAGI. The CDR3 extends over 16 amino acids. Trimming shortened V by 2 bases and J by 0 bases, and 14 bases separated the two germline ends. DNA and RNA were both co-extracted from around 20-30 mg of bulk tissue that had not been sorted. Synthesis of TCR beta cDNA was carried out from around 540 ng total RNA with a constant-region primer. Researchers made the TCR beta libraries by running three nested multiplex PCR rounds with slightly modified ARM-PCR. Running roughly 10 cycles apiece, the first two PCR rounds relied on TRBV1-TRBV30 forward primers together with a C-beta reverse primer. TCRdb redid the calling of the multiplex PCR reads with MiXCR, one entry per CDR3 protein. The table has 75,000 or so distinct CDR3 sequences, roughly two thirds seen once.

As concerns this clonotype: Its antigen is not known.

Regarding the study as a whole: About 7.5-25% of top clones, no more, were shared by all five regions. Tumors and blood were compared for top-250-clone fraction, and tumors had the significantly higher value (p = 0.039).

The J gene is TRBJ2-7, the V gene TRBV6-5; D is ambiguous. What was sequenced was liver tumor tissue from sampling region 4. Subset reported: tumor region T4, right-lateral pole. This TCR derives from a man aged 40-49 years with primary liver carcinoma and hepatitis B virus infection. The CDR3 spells CASSYRSPGLSYEQYF. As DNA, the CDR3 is TGTGCCAGCAGTTACAGATCACCCGGGCTCTCCTACGAGCAGTACTTC.